This T cell receptor (beta chain) originates from a study of cytomegalovirus exposure and HLA in healthy donors. This PCR relied on a set of 60 Vbeta primers and 13 Jbeta primers. Generated by immunoSEQ multiplex PCR, the TCRdb table keeps only in-frame clones and is missing some. The sample comprises roughly 130,000 clones, roughly 66% of which are singletons, and approximately 6.5% rests with the top ten. The V end lost 5 bases, the J end lost 1 base, and 9 bases lay between the germline ends. Germline loops: CDR1 SGHRS, CDR2 YFSETQ. The CDR3 consists of 13 residues. Study results and caveats: Fewer N-insertions (relative to the approximately 700-donor mean) were reportedly seen in an Asian-associated ancestry cluster in a later analysis.

Remarks on this clone: Its antigen remains unidentified.

The genes are TRBV5-1 and TRBJ1-1, with D perhaps matching TRBD1 (6 bases). Sequencing input: PBMCs. The sequence derives from an older woman in good health and CMV-seronegative. The CDR3 DNA reads as TGCGCCAGCAGTCGACAGGCGAACACTGAAGCTTTCTTT. Amino acids: CASSRQANTEAFF.